This TCR beta chain was profiled in a study of CD8 T cells in Susac syndrome. The CDR3 runs 12 residues. In germline, CDR1 is SEHNR, CDR2 FQNEAQ (reference sequence). Trimming took 1 base from V and 6 from J, leaving 4 bases between them. There are many counts of this clonotype. TEMRA cells were enriched by FACS, and CD4+ and CD8+ T cells were negatively isolated. RNA totalling about 0.45 to 1 ug underwent reverse transcription with random hexamers. TCRdb processed the immunoSEQ multiplex PCR reads anew with MiXCR; each CDR3 protein has one entry. The table lists about 400,000 distinct CDR3 sequences, approximately 89% of them singletons.

The chain recombines TRBV7-9 with TRBJ1-5; unclear D gene. This TCR derives from a human donor with multiple sclerosis. Source material: CD8+ T cells from PBMCs. In DNA form, the CDR3 reads TGTGCCAGCAGCTTAGGTGGTCAGCCCCAGCATTTT. It specifies CASSLGGQPQHF.